The subject of this entry is one TCR beta chain. Sequencing used immunoSEQ v3.0 at survey level. Some clones are missing from TCRdb's copy, which holds only in-frame ones; the method was immunoSEQ multiplex PCR. The sample lists over 30,000 clones, roughly 77% occurring once. This entry belongs to a study of long-term antiretroviral therapy in people with HIV. This CDR3 spans 17 amino acids. Germline assignment: CDR1 MGHDK and CDR2 SYGVNS. Unmatched junction bases numbered 6, after V lost 1 base and J lost 1 base. The rearrangement uses TRBV25-1 and TRBJ2-2; TRBD2 matches at 7 bases. The TCR sequence derives from a man between 18 and 29 years old with HIV. The specimen was unsorted PBMCs, collected 1.9 years after starting antiretroviral therapy. The CDR3 region has the DNA TGTGCCAGCAGTGAATTTGGGCGGGGGTTGAACACCGGGGAGCTGTTTTTT. This translates into CASSEFGRGLNTGELFF. The entire variable domain, with the rest obtained from reference TRBV25-1 and TRBJ2-2, is as follows: EADIYQTPRYLVIGTGKKITLECSQTMGHDKMYWYQQDPGMELHLIHYSYGVNSTEKGDLSSESTVSRIRTEHFPLTLESARPSHTSQYLCASSEFGRGLNTGELFFGEGSRLTVL.